This entry is about one T cell receptor (beta chain). Its target is not known. The sample is drawn from a study of cytomegalovirus exposure and HLA in healthy donors. Whole-study context: In a later analysis, it was reported that the approximately 110 validation repertoires had been produced on the same platform as the 700 or so repertoires belonging to the first cohort.

The table came from immunoSEQ multiplex PCR; TCRdb's copy has only in-frame clones and leaves some out. The sample records fewer than 150,000 clones, around nine tenths being singletons. Regarding the study as a whole: Some TCR beta chains (roughly 160 of them) were listed as cytomegalovirus-associated. In vitro confirmation showed a few CMV-associated chains to be CMV antigen specific. First-cohort TCR clusters were later found to tend to co-occur in the 90 to 150 validation repertoires.

Germline V CDR1 and CDR2: SNHLY, FYNNEI. The germline V and J ends were trimmed by 3 bases and 0 bases, with 8 bases remaining between them. The CDR3 runs 14 residues. The receptor comes from a man aged 25-45 years in good health and CMV-seronegative. V is TRBV2 and J is TRBJ1-2; D is ambiguous. The sequenced sample consisted of PBMCs. CDR3 loop: CASSDSPANYGYTF. The DNA of the CDR3 is TGTGCCAGCAGTGATAGCCCAGCTAACTATGGCTACACCTTC.